The T cell receptor (beta chain) described here comes from a study of OX40 agonist ivuxolimab in advanced cancers. Study as a whole: Patients were treated with ivuxolimab, an agonistic anti-OX40 (CD134) antibody. Antecedent anti-PD-1, anti-PD-L1 or anti-CTLA-4 therapy was permissible, with over 35% having received some. Study results and caveats: With doses of 0.1 to 3.0 mg/kg, CD4+ and CD8+ blood T cells had undergone clonal expansion by week 6.

Here immunoSEQ multiplex PCR was the method, and the copy in TCRdb shows in-frame clones only, minus some. Among about 16,000 clones listed, around nine tenths were seen once. CDR1 and CDR2 (germline): LNHDA, SQIVND (reference sequence). With 7 bases removed from V and 6 bases from J, the gap between germline ends came to 22 bases. This CDR3 has 16 amino acids. Regarding this clone: Its antigen is currently unknown.

The chain is built from TRBV19 and TRBJ1-5; D possibly corresponds to TRBD1 (6 bases). Sequences were derived from CD4+ or CD8+ T cells sorted from blood, sampled in a trial of the OX40 agonist ivuxolimab. The TCR sequence derives from an adult with an advanced solid tumor such as melanoma, head and neck, liver or kidney cancer. CDR3 loop: CASTRRGADEGQPQHF. CDR3 nucleotide sequence: TGTGCCAGTACCCGGAGGGGGGCAGATGAGGGTCAGCCCCAGCATTTT.